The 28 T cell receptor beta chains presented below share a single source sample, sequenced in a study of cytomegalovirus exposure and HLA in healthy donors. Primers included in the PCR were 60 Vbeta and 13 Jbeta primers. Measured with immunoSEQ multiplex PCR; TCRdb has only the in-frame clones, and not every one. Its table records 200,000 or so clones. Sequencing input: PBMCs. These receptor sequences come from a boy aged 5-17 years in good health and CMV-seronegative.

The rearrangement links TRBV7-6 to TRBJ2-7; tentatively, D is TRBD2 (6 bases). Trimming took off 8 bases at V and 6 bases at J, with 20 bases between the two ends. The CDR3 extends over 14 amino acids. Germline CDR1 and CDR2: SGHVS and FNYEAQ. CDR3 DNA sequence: TGTGCCAGCTCGGACCGGGGGACGGCAGTCGAGCAGTACTTC. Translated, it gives CASSDRGTAVEQYF.

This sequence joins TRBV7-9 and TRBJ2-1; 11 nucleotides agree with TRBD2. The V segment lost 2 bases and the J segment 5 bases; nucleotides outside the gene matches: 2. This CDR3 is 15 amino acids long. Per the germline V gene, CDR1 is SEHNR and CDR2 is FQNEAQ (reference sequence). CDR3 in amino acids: CASSLRLAGNNEQFF. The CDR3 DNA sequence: TGTGCCAGCAGCTTAAGACTAGCGGGGAACAATGAGCAGTTCTTC.

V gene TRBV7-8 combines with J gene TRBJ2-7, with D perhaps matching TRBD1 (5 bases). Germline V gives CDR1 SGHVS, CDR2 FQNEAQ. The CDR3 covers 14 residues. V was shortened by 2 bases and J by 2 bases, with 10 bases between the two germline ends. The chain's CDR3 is CASSLRQGPYEQYF. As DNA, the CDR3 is TGTGCCAGCAGCTTAAGGCAGGGCCCCTACGAGCAGTACTTC.

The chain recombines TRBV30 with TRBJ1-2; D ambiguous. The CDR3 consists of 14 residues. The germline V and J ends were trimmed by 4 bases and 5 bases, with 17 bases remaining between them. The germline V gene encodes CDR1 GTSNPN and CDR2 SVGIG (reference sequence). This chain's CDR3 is CAWTPAPGSYGYTF. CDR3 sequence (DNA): TGTGCCTGGACGCCGGCCCCAGGATCTTATGGCTACACCTTC.

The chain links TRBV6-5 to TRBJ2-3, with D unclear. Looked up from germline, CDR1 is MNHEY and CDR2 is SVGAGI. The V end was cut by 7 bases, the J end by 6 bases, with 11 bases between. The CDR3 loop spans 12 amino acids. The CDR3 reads CASTVIRDTQYF. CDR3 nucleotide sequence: TGTGCCAGCACTGTTATCCGGGATACGCAGTATTTT.

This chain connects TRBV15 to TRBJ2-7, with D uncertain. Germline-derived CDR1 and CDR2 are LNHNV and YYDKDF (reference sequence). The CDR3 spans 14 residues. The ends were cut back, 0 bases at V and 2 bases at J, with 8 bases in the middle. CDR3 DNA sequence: TGTGCCACCAGCAGAGATGAGAGAGCCTACGAGCAGTACTTC. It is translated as CATSRDERAYEQYF.

The DNA of the CDR3 is TGCGCCAGCAGCCAAGTTTCCAGGGGCCCCTACGAGCAGTACTTC. This sequence encodes CASSQVSRGPYEQYF. The V call is TRBV4-1, the J call TRBJ2-7, with D possibly TRBD1 on 6 matching bases. V was cut by 1 base and J by 2 bases, with 12 bases left in between. Looked up from germline, CDR1 is MGHRA and CDR2 is YSYEKL. The CDR3 extends over 15 amino acids.

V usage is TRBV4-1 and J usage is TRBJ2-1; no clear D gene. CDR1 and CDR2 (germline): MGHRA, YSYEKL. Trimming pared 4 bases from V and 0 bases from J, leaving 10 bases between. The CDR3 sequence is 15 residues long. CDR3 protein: CASSLLMSSYNEQFF. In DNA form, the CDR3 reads TGCGCCAGCAGCCTTCTTATGAGCTCCTACAATGAGCAGTTCTTC.

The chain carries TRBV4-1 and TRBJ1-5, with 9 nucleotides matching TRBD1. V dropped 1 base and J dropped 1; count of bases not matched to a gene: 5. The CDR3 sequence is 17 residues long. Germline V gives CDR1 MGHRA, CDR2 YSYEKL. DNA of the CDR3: TGCGCCAGCAGCCAAGGGAACAGGGGGCAGAGCAATCAGCCCCAGCATTTT. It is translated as CASSQGNRGQSNQPQHF.

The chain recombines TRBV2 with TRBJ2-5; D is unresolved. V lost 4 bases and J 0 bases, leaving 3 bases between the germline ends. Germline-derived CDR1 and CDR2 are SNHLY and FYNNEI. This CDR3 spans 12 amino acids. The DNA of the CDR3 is TGTGCCAGCAGTGTTAACCAAGAGACCCAGTACTTC. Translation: CASSVNQETQYF.

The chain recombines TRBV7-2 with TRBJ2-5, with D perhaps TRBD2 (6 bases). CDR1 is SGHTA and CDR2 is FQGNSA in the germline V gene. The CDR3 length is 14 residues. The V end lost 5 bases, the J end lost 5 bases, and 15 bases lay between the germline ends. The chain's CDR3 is CASSGDGGRETQYF. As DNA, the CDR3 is TGTGCCAGCAGCGGAGACGGGGGAAGGGAGACCCAGTACTTC.

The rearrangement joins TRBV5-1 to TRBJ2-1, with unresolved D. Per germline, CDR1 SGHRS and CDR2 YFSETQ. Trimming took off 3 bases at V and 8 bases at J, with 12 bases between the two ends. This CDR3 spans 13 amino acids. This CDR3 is CASSWAGTHEQFF. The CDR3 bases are TGCGCCAGCAGCTGGGCCGGAACACATGAGCAGTTCTTC.

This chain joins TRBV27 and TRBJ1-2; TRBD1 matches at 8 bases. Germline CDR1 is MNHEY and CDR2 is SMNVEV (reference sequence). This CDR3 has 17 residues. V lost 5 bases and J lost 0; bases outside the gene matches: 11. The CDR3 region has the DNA TGTGCCAGCAGTACGATGACAGGGGTCCGAGCTAACTATGGCTACACCTTC. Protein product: CASSTMTGVRANYGYTF.

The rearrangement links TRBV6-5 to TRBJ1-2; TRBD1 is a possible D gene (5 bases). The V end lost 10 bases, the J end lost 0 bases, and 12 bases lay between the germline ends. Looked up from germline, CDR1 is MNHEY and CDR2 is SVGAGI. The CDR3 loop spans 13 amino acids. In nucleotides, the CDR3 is TGTGCCACCTCAGGGTCCGCTAACTATGGCTACACCTTC. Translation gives CATSGSANYGYTF.

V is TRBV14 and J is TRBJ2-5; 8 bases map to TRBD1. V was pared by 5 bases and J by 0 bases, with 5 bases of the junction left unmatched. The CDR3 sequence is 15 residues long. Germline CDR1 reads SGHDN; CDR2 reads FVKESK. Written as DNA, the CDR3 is TGTGCCAGCAGCACTCGGGACAGGCACCAAGAGACCCAGTACTTC. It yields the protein CASSTRDRHQETQYF.

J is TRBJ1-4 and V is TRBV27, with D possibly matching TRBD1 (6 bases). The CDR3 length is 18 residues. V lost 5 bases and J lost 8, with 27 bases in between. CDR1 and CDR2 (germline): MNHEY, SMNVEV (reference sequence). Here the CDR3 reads CASSPGAPGRALREKLFF. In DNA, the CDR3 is TGTGCCAGCAGTCCAGGGGCCCCAGGGAGGGCCCTTAGGGAAAAACTGTTTTTT. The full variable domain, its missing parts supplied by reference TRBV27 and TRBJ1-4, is EAQVTQNPRYLITVTGKKLTVTCSQNMNHEYMSWYRQDPGLGLRQIYYSMNVEVTDKGDVPEGYKVSRKEKRNFPLILESPSPNQTSLYFCASSPGAPGRALREKLFFGSGTQLSVL.

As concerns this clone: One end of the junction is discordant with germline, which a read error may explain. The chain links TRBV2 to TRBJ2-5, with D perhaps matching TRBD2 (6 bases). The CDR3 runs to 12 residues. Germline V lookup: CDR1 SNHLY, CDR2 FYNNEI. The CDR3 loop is CASSAGTVLRNF. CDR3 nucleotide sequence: TGTGCCAGCAGCGCGGGGACGGTTCTACGGAACTTC.

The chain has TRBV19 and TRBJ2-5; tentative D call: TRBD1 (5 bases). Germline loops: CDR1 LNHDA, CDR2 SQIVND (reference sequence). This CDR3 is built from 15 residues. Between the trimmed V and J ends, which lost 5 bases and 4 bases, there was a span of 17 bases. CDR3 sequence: CASSPSLDRSETQYF. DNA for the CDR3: TGTGCCAGTAGTCCTTCCTTAGACAGATCAGAGACCCAGTACTTC.

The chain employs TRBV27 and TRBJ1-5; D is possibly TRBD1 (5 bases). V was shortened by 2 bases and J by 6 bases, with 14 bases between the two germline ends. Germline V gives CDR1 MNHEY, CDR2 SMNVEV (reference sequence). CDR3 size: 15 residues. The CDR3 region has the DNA TGTGCCAGCAGTTTAGCAGGGTTCATCACTCAGCCCCAGCATTTT. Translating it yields CASSLAGFITQPQHF.

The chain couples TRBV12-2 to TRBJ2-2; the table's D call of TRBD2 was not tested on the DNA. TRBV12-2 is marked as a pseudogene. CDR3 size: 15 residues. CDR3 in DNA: TGTGCAAGTCGCCTCCTAGGACTCCGATTCGGGGAGCTGTTTTTT. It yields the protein CASRLLGLRFGELFF.

The CDR3 spells CASMGQGKGSYTF. As DNA, the CDR3 is TGTGCCAGCATGGGACAGGGAAAGGGAAGCTACACCTTC. The chain joins TRBV2 to TRBJ1-2, with 9 bases fitting TRBD1. Looked up from germline, CDR1 is SNHLY and CDR2 is FYNNEI. The CDR3 loop spans 13 amino acids. V shed 7 bases and J 9 bases; nucleotides not matched to a gene: 9.

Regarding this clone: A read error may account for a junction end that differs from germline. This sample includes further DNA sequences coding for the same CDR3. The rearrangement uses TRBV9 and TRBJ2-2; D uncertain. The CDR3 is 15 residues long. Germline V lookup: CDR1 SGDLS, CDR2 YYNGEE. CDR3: CASSVDAGNTGELFF. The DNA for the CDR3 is TGCGCCAGCAGCGTAGACGCAGGTAACACCGGGGAGCTGTTTTTT.

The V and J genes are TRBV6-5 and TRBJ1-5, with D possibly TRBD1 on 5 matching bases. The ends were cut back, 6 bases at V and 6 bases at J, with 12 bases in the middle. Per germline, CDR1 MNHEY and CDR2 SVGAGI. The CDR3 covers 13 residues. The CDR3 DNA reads TGTGCCAGCAGCCATGACAGCCTTCAGCCCCAGCATTTT. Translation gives CASSHDSLQPQHF.

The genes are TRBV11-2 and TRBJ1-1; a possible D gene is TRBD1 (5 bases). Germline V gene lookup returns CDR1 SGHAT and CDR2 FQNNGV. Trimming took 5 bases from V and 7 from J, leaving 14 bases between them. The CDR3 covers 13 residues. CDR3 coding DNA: TGTGCCAGCAGCCCCCAAGGTAGGGGTGAAGCTTTCTTT. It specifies CASSPQGRGEAFF. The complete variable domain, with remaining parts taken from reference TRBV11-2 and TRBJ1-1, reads EAGVAQSPRYKIIEKRQSVAFWCNPISGHATLYWYQQILGQGPKLLIQFQNNGVVDDSQLPKDRFSAERLKGVDSTLKIQPAKLEDSAVYLCASSPQGRGEAFFGQGTRLTVV.

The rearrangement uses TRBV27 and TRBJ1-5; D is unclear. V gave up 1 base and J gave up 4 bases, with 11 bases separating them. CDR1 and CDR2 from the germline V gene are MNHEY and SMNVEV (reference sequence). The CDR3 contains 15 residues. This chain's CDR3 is CASSLYSMTNQPQHF. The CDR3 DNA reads TGTGCCAGCAGTTTATACAGCATGACAAATCAGCCCCAGCATTTT.

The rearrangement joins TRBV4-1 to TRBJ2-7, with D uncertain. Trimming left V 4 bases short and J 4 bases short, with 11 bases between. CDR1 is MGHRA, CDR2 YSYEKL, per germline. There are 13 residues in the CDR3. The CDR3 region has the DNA TGCGCCAGCAGCCCTCAGGTTAGGTACGAGCAGTACTTC. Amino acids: CASSPQVRYEQYF.

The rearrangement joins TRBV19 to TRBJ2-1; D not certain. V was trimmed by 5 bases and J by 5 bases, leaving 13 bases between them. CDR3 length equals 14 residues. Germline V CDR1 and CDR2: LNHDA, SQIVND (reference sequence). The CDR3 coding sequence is TGTGCCAGTAGTCTAGGATACTCTGACAATGAGCAGTTCTTC. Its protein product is CASSLGYSDNEQFF.

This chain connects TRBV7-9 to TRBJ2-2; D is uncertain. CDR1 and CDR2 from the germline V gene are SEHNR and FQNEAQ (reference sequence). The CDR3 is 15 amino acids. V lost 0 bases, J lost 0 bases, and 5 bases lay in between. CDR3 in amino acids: CASSLARPNTGELFF. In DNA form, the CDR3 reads TGTGCCAGCAGCTTAGCGCGTCCGAACACCGGGGAGCTGTTTTTT.